The table lists the clone carrying this TCR beta chain with a few counts. The target antigen is unknown. RNA transcripts provided the source from which TCR beta CDR3 regions were amplified. A set of HTBI primers served as the primers for a first-round RT-PCR of the TCR CDR3. TCRdb ran MiXCR on the multiplex PCR reads and lists one entry per CDR3 protein. Of about 530,000 distinct CDR3 sequences detected, approximately 17% appear once; the ten largest clones hold roughly a sixth. The data are from a study of T cells in Graves' hyperthyroidism and ophthalmopathy. Study overall: Prior to any treatment, at the point of initial diagnosis, peripheral blood was collected.

Whole-study findings and limits: Ophthalmopathy could be told apart from stable hyperthyroidism with a 13 V-J model.

J lost 6 bases, V lost 2 bases, and 15 bases had no gene match. The CDR3 has 17 amino acids. CDR1 and CDR2 (germline): SGDLS, YYNGEE. The chain employs TRBV9 and TRBJ2-3; 7 bases are shared with TRBD2. This receptor was taken from a woman under 30 with Graves' ophthalmopathy. The sequenced sample was blood. CDR3 DNA sequence: TGTGCCAGCAGCGTGGACCGGGGACTAACCAACGTGGATACGCAGTATTTT. This codes for CASSVDRGLTNVDTQYF.